The present TCR beta chain was sequenced within a study of shared clonotypes between healthy human individuals. Background on the study: CD4 naive cells filled three plates per donor, CD4 memory three, CD8 naive two and CD8 memory one. Overall study results and limits: Clonotypes shared by all four donors outscored non-shared clonotypes in generation probability. Blood alone was sampled, and tissue repertoires likely differ.

CD45RA-negative memory and CD45RA+ naive subsets were split from the CD4+ cells. This clone appeared a single time. Antigen unknown. The J segment lost 4 bases and the V segment lost 4 bases, leaving 13 bases of the junction unmatched. This CDR3 spans 17 amino acids. Germline values: CDR1 SGHAT, CDR2 FQNNGV. Here immunoSEQ multiplex PCR was the method, and the copy in TCRdb shows in-frame clones only, minus some. The sample yields 730,000 or so clones, about three quarters seen once. The genes are TRBV11-2 and TRBJ2-7; 10 bases are a match to TRBD2. Sequenced sample: memory CD4+ T cells sorted from blood. Stated subset: CD45RA-negative fraction. This TCR derives from a young woman in good health. The CDR3 coding sequence is TGTGCCAGCAGCTCTATGACTAGCGGGCGCTCCGGGTACGAGCAGTACTTC. Translating it yields CASSSMTSGRSGYEQYF. Together with reference TRBV11-2 and TRBJ2-7, the CDR3 gives the full variable domain: EAGVAQSPRYKIIEKRQSVAFWCNPISGHATLYWYQQILGQGPKLLIQFQNNGVVDDSQLPKDRFSAERLKGVDSTLKIQPAKLEDSAVYLCASSSMTSGRSGYEQYFGPGTRLTVT.